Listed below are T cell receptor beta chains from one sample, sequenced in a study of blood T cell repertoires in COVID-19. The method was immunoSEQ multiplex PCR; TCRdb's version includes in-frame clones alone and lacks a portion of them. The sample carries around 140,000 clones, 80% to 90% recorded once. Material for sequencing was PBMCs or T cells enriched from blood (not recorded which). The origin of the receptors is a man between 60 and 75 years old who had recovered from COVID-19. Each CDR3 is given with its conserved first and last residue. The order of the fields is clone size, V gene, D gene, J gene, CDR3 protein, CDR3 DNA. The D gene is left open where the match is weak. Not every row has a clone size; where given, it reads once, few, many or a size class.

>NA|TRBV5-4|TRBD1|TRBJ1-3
CASSLSGGSGNTIYF
TGTGCCAGCAGCTTGTCAGGGGGCTCTGGAAACACCATATATTTT
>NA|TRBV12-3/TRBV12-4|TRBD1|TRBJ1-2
CASKEGARGYTF
TGTGCCAGCAAGGAGGGGGCGAGGGGCTACACCTTC
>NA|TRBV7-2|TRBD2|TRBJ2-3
CASRQLAGGISDTQYF
TGTGCCAGCAGGCAACTAGCGGGAGGGATCTCAGATACGCAGTATTTT
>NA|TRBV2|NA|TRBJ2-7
CASSLRGGGEQYF
TGTGCCAGCAGTTTACGAGGAGGTGGCGAGCAGTACTTC
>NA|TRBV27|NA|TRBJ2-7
CATLGHSYEQYF
TGTGCCACCCTCGGACATTCCTACGAGCAGTACTTC
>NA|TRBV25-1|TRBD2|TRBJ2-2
CASTRPGLAGANTGELFF
TGTGCCAGCACCCGACCGGGACTAGCGGGAGCGAACACCGGGGAGCTGTTTTTT
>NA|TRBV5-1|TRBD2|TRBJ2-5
CASSTGLAGEETQYF
TGCGCCAGCAGCACGGGACTAGCGGGAGAAGAGACCCAGTACTTC
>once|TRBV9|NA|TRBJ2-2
CASSSSPYGELFF
TGTGCCAGCAGCTCCTCCCCCTATGGGGAGCTGTTTTTT
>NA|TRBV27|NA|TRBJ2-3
CASSLRTATDTQYF
TGTGCCAGCAGTTTGAGGACTGCAACAGATACGCAGTATTTT
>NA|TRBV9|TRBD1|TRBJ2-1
CASSLRTGGYNEQFF
TGTGCCAGCAGCCTCCGGACAGGGGGCTACAATGAGCAGTTCTTC
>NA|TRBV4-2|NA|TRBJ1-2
CASSPGQGRYGYTF
TGTGCCAGCAGCCCGGGACAAGGGCGCTATGGCTACACCTTC
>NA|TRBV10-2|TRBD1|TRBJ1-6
CASSVQGDSPLHF
TGCGCCAGCAGTGTCCAGGGGGATTCACCCCTCCACTTT
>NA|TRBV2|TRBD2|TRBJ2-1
CASSEALQFLADNEQFF
TGTGCCAGCAGTGAAGCGCTTCAATTCCTAGCGGACAATGAGCAGTTCTTC
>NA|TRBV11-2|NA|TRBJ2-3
CASSFGWETYTQYF
TGTGCCAGCAGCTTCGGTTGGGAGACTTATACGCAGTATTTT
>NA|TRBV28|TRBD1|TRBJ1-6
CASSADRDSPLHF
TGTGCCAGCAGTGCCGACAGGGATTCACCCCTCCACTTT
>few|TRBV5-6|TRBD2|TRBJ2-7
CASSLSGTNSYEQYF
TGTGCCAGCAGCTTGTCCGGGACTAACTCCTACGAGCAGTACTTC
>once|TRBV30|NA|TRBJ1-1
CAWSDGGRTEAFF
TGTGCCTGGAGTGACGGGGGGCGGACTGAAGCTTTCTTT
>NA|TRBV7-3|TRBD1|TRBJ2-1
CASNTGQGTYNEQFF
TGTGCCAGCAACACCGGACAGGGAACCTACAATGAGCAGTTCTTC
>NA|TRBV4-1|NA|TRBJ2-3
CASSLRRDADTQYF
TGCGCCAGCAGCCTGCGCCGTGATGCTGATACGCAGTATTTT
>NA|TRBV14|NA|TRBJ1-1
CASSQDLGGFNTEAFF
TGTGCCAGCAGCCAAGATCTTGGAGGGTTTAACACTGAAGCTTTCTTT
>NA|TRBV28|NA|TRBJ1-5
CASSVQQGRMINQPQHF
TGTGCCAGCAGTGTTCAACAGGGACGGATGATCAATCAGCCCCAGCATTTT
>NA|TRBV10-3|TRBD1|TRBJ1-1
CATTRDRGVGTEAFF
TGTGCCACGACACGGGACAGGGGTGTTGGGACTGAAGCTTTCTTT
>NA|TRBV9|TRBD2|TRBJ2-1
CASGPGGRNEQFF
TGTGCCAGTGGACCGGGGGGGAGGAATGAGCAGTTCTTC
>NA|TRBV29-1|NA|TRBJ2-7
CSVSREFGEQYF
TGCAGCGTTTCACGGGAGTTTGGCGAGCAGTACTTC
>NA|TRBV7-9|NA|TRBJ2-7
CASRPGTYEQYF
TGTGCCAGCAGACCCGGGACCTACGAGCAGTACTTC
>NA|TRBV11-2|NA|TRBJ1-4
CASSLDGWRPGEKLFF
TGTGCCAGCAGCTTAGATGGTTGGCGGCCGGGGGAAAAACTGTTTTTT
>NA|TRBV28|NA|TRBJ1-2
CASSLVGAKGGYTF
TGTGCCAGCAGTTTAGTGGGGGCGAAGGGTGGCTACACCTTC
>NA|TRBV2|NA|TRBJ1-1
CASSEGRVAFF
TGTGCCAGCAGTGAAGGCCGCGTAGCTTTCTTT
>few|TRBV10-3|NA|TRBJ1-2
CATAIGGPYYGYTF
TGTGCCACCGCCATTGGGGGCCCCTACTATGGCTACACCTTC
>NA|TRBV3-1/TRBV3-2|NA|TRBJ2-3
CASSQDAGRTDTQYF
TGTGCCAGCAGCCAAGACGCAGGAAGAACAGATACGCAGTATTTT
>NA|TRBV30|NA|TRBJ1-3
CAWSLSDSDTIYF
TGTGCCTGGAGCCTCTCAGACTCTGACACCATATATTTT
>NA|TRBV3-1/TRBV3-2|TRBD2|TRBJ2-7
CASSPRLAGDYEQYF
TGTGCCAGCAGTCCGAGACTAGCGGGAGACTACGAGCAGTACTTC